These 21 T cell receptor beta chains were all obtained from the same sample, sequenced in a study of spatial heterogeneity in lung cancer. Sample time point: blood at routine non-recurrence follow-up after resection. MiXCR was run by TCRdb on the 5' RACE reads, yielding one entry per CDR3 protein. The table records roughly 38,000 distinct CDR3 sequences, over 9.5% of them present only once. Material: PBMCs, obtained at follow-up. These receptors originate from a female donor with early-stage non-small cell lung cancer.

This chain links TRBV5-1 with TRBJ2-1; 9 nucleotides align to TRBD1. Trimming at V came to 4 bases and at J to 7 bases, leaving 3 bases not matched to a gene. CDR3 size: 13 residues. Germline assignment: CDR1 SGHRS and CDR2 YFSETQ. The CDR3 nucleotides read TGCGCCAGCAGCCCCGGACAGGGGAATGAGCAGTTCTTC. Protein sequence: CASSPGQGNEQFF.

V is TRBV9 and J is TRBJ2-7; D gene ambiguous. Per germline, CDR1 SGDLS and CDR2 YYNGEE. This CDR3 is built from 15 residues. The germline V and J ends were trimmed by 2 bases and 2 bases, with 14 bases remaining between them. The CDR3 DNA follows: TGTGCCAGCAGCGTCGACCCGGACGGAGCCTACGAGCAGTACTTC. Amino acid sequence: CASSVDPDGAYEQYF.

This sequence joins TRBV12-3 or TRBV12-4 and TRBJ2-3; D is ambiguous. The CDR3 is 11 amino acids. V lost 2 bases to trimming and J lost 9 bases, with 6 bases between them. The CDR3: CASSLTGTQYF. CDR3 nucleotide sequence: TGTGCCAGCAGTTTAACTGGGACGCAGTATTTT.

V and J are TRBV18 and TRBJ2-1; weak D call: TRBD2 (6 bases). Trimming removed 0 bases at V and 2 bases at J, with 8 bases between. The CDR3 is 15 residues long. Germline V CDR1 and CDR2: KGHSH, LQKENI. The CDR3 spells CASSPPTGAYNEQFF. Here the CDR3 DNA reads TGTGCCAGCTCACCACCGACGGGGGCCTACAATGAGCAGTTCTTC.

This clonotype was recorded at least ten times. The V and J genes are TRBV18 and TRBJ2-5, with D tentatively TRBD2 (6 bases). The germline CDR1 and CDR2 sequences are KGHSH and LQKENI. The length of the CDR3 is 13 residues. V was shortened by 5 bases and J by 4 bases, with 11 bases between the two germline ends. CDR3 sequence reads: CASSTRDSETQYF. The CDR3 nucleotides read TGTGCCAGCTCAACCCGGGACTCAGAGACCCAGTACTTC.

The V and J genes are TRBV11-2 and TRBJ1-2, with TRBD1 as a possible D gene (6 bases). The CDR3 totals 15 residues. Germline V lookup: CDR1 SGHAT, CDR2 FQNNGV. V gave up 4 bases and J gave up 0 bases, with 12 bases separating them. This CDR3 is CASSSLGQSNYGYTF. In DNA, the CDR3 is TGTGCCAGCAGCTCTCTAGGACAGTCTAACTATGGCTACACCTTC.

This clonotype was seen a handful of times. This CDR3 reads CASSLATSGGTEQYF. The CDR3 DNA is TGCGCCAGCAGCTTGGCCACTAGCGGGGGGACGGAGCAGTACTTC. The chain carries TRBV5-1 and TRBJ2-7, with TRBD2 matching over 12 bases. Germline-derived CDR1 and CDR2 are SGHRS and YFSETQ. This CDR3 region has 15 residues. With 0 bases clipped from V and 7 bases from J, the junction kept 5 bases outside the gene matches.

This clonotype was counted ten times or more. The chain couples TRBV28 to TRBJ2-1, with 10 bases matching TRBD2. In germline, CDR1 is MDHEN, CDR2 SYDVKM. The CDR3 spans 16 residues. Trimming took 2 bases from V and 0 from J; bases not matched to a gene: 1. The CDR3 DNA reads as TGTGCCAGCAGTTTACTAGCGGGGGACTCCTACAATGAGCAGTTCTTC. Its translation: CASSLLAGDSYNEQFF.

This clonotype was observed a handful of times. The CDR3 spells CSASADRGLGGTDTQYF. The CDR3 nucleotides read TGCAGTGCTAGCGCGGACAGGGGGCTTGGTGGTACAGATACGCAGTATTTT. V gene TRBV20-1 combines with J gene TRBJ2-3, with 11 bases matching TRBD1. Germline values: CDR1 DFQATT, CDR2 SNEGSKA (reference sequence). The CDR3 totals 17 residues. V lost 3 bases, J lost 3 bases, and 11 bases stayed unmatched.

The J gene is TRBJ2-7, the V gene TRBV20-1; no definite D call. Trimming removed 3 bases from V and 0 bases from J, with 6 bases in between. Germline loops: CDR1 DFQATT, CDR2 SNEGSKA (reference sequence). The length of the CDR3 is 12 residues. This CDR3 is CSASRSSYEQYF. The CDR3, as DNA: TGCAGTGCTAGCAGGAGCTCCTACGAGCAGTACTTC.

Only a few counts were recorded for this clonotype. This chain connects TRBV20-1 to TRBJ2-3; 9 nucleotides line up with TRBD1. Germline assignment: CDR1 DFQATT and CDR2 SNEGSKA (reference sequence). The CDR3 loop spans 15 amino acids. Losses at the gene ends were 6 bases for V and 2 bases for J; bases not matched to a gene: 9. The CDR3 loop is CSAFSGTGTTDTQYF. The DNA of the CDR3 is TGCAGTGCCTTCTCCGGGACAGGGACCACAGATACGCAGTATTTT.

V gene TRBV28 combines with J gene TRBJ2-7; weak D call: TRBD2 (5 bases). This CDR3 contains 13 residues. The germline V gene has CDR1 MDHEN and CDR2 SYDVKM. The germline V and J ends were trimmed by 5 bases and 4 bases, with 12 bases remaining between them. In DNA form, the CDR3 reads TGTGCCAGCAGTGCGGGTCCTATGTACGAGCAGTACTTC. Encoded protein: CASSAGPMYEQYF.

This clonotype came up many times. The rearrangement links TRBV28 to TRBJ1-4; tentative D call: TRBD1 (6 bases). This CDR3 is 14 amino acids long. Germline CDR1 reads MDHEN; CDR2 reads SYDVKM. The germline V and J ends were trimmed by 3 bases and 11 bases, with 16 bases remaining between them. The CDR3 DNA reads TGTGCCAGCAGTTTCCCAGGAGGGGGTGATAAACTGTTTTTT. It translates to CASSFPGGGDKLFF.

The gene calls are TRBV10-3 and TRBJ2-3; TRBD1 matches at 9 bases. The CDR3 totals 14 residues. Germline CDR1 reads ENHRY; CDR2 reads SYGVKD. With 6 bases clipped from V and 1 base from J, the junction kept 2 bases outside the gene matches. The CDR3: CAIRRTGGTDTQYF. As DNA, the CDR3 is TGTGCCATCAGGCGGACAGGGGGCACAGATACGCAGTATTTT.

The CDR3 region is CASSGNLAGKETQYF. The DNA for the CDR3 is TGTGCCAGCAGCGGGAATTTAGCGGGGAAAGAGACCCAGTACTTC. The chain carries TRBV7-2 and TRBJ2-5; 8 bases match TRBD2. Germline trimming cut 5 bases from V and 3 bases from J; bases unmatched to any gene: 8. Germline-derived CDR1 and CDR2 are SGHTA and FQGNSA. The CDR3 totals 15 residues. Full variable domain (rest looked up from reference TRBV7-2 and TRBJ2-5): GAGVSQSPSNKVTEKGKDVELRCDPISGHTALYWYRQSLGQGLEFLIYFQGNSAPDKSGLPSDRFSAERTGGSVSTLTIQRTQQEDSAVYLCASSGNLAGKETQYFGPGTRLLVL.

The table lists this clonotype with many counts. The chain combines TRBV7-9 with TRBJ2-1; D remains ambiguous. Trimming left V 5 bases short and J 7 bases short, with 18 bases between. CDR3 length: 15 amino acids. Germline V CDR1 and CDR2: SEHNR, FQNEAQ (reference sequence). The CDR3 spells CASSPPPRVGNEQFF. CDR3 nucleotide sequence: TGTGCCAGCAGCCCGCCCCCTCGCGTTGGGAATGAGCAGTTCTTC.

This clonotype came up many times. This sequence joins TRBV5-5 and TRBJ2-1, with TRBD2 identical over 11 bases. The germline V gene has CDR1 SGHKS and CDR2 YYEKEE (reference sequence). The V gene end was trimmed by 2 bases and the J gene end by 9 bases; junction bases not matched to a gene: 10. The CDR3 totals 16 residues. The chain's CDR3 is CASSLLAGVFQSEQFF. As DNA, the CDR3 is TGTGCCAGCAGCTTACTAGCGGGGGTCTTCCAGAGTGAGCAGTTCTTC.

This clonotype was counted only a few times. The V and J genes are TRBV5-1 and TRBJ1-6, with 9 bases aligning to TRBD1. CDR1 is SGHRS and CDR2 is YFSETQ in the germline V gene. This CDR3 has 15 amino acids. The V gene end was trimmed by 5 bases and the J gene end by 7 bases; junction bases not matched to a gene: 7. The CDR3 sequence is CASRTRDRANSPLHF. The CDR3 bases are TGCGCCAGCAGGACCCGGGACAGGGCCAATTCACCCCTCCACTTT.

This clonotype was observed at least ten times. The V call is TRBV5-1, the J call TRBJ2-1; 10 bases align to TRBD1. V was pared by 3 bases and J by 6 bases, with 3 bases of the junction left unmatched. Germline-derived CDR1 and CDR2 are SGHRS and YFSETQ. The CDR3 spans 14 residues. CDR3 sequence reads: CASSSGTGVNEQFF. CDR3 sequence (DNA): TGCGCCAGCAGCTCGGGGACAGGGGTCAATGAGCAGTTCTTC.

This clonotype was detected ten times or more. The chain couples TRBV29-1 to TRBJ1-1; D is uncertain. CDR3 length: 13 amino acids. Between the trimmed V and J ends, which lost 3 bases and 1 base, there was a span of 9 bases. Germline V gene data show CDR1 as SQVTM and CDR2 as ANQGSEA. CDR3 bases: TGCAGCGTTGATTACGGGCCGAACACTGAAGCTTTCTTT. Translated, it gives CSVDYGPNTEAFF.

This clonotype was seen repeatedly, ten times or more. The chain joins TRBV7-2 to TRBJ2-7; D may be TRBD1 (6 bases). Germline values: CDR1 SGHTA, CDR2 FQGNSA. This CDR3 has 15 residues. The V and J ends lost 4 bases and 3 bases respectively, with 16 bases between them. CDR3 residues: CASSYLRGRGYEQYF. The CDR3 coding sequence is TGTGCCAGCAGCTACCTCCGTGGCAGGGGCTACGAGCAGTACTTC.